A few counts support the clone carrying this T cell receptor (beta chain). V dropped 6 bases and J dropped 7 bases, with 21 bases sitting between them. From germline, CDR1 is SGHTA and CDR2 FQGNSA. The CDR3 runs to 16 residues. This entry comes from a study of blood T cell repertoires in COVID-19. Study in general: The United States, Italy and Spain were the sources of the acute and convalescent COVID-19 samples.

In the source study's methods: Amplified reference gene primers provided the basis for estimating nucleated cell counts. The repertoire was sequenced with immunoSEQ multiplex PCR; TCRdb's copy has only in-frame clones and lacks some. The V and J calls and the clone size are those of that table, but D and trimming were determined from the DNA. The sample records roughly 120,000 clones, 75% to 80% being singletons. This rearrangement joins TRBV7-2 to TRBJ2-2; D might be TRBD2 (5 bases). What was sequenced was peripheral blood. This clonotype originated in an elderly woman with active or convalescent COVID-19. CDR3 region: CASRGGSGSTGGELFF. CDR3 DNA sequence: TGTGCCAGCAGGGGTGGGAGCGGAAGTACGGGCGGGGAGCTGTTTTTT.